The 15 T cell receptor beta chains given below trace back to one sample, sequenced in a study of T cell responses to AZD1222 COVID-19 vaccine. Clones were sequenced by immunoSEQ multiplex PCR, and TCRdb holds only the in-frame ones, with some missing. The sample shows 150,000 to 200,000 clones, 85% to 95% of them seen only once. The sample in question was peripheral blood, obtained on day 0 of AZD1222 vaccination. The receptors stem from an adult in good health.

The chain carries TRBV27 and TRBJ1-2; 9 bases fit TRBD1. Trimming took 5 bases from V and 8 from J; bases not matched to a gene: 12. This CDR3 has 15 amino acids. Germline V gene sequence: CDR1 MNHEY, CDR2 SMNVEV (reference sequence). CDR3 protein: CASSTLPGQGRGYTF. The CDR3 nucleotides are TGTGCCAGCAGTACTCTACCGGGACAGGGCCGGGGCTACACCTTC.

V and J are TRBV27 and TRBJ2-3; D not certain. The CDR3 consists of 15 residues. Trimming left V 2 bases short and J 2 bases short, with 11 bases between. The germline V gene has CDR1 MNHEY and CDR2 SMNVEV (reference sequence). CDR3 protein: CASSLQAWDTDTQYF. The CDR3 DNA sequence: TGTGCCAGCAGTTTACAGGCCTGGGACACAGATACGCAGTATTTT.

The chain joins TRBV5-1 to TRBJ2-5, with TRBD1 matching over 9 bases. CDR3 length: 15 residues. Germline CDR1 SGHRS, CDR2 YFSETQ. The V and J ends lost 4 bases and 3 bases, in that order; junction bases with no gene match: 7. CDR3 nucleotides: TGCGCCAGCAGCCTAGGACAGGGGCGGGAAGAGACCCAGTACTTC. Translation gives CASSLGQGREETQYF.

The CDR3 is CSVHWTPGRGYGYTF. The DNA for the CDR3 is TGCAGCGTCCATTGGACCCCGGGGAGGGGGTATGGCTACACCTTC. J is TRBJ1-2 and V is TRBV29-1; D may be TRBD1 (6 bases). Germline loops: CDR1 SQVTM, CDR2 ANQGSEA. CDR3 size: 15 residues. V lost 6 bases and J 5 bases, leaving 22 bases between the germline ends. The variable domain in full, with the rest retrieved from reference TRBV29-1 and TRBJ1-2, is SAVISQKPSRDICQRGTSLTIQCQVDSQVTMMFWYRQQPGQSLTLIATANQGSEATYESGFVIDKFPISRPNLTFSTLTVSNMSPEDSSIYLCSVHWTPGRGYGYTFGSGTRLTVV.

In DNA, the CDR3 is TGTGCCAGCAGTAACAGCGGGAGTTTCACAGATACGCAGTATTTT. Its protein is CASSNSGSFTDTQYF. The V call is TRBV6-5, the J call TRBJ2-3, with 8 bases lining up with TRBD2. CDR1 and CDR2 from the germline V gene are MNHEY and SVGAGI. The length of the CDR3 is 15 residues. V was clipped by 5 bases and J by 2 bases; unmatched bases: 6.

CDR3 protein: CASSLGENNEQFF. DNA of the CDR3: TGTGCCAGCAGTTTGGGGGAGAACAATGAGCAGTTCTTC. This chain connects TRBV28 to TRBJ2-1; perhaps D is TRBD1 or TRBD2 (5 bases each). CDR3 length: 13 residues. The ends were cut back, 3 bases at V and 5 bases at J, with 8 bases in the middle. From germline, CDR1 is MDHEN and CDR2 SYDVKM.

The chain carries TRBV6-5 and TRBJ1-2, with D uncertain. Trimming pared 6 bases from V and 8 bases from J, leaving 22 bases between. The CDR3 covers 15 residues. The V gene's germline CDR1 is MNHEY and CDR2 SVGAGI. DNA for the CDR3: TGTGCCAGCAGCCCGTCTGCAGGCGTGAGGATAGGCTACACCTTC. Translating gives CASSPSAGVRIGYTF.

V is TRBV28 and J is TRBJ2-1; 9 bases line up with TRBD2. Trimming cost V 11 bases and J 12 bases; bases outside gene matches: 20. The CDR3 has 15 residues. CDR1 is MDHEN, CDR2 SYDVKM, per germline. Here the CDR3 DNA reads TGTGCCTGCGGCGGCCCTGGCGGGAGGGCCTCGGGGCAGTTCTTC. Protein product: CACGGPGGRASGQFF.

V is TRBV7-9 and J is TRBJ2-1; D ambiguous. Germline CDR1 reads SEHNR; CDR2 reads FQNEAQ (reference sequence). The V and J ends lost 5 bases and 2 bases respectively, with 10 bases between them. The CDR3 covers 14 residues. In DNA, the CDR3 is TGTGCCAGCAGCCCCGATACCCCCTACAATGAGCAGTTCTTC. Its translation: CASSPDTPYNEQFF.

The chain employs TRBV5-6 and TRBJ1-1; D is unresolved. Trimming took off 2 bases at V and 0 bases at J, with 8 bases between the two ends. Germline V gene sequence: CDR1 SGHDT, CDR2 YYEEEE. The CDR3 extends over 14 amino acids. CDR3 sequence: CASSFGQVNTEAFF. The CDR3 nucleotides read TGTGCCAGCAGCTTCGGTCAGGTGAACACTGAAGCTTTCTTT.

The chain has TRBV5-1 and TRBJ1-1, with D possibly TRBD1 on 6 matching bases. Trimming left V 4 bases short and J 9 bases short, with 13 bases between. This CDR3 has 12 residues. CDR1 and CDR2 from the germline V gene are SGHRS and YFSETQ. The CDR3 nucleotides are TGCGCCAGCAGCATAGCGACAGGCCAAGCTTTCTTT. This gives the protein CASSIATGQAFF. The whole variable domain, filled in from reference TRBV5-1 and TRBJ1-1, reads KAGVTQTPRYLIKTRGQQVTLSCSPISGHRSVSWYQQTPGQGLQFLFEYFSETQRNKGNFPGRFSGRQFSNSRSEMNVSTLELGDSALYLCASSIATGQAFFGQGTRLTVV.

The chain combines TRBV5-1 with TRBJ1-1; TRBD1 aligns across 9 bases. This CDR3 is built from 16 residues. With 8 bases clipped from V and 4 bases from J, the junction kept 15 bases outside the gene matches. Germline lookup yields CDR1 SGHRS and CDR2 YFSETQ. This CDR3 reads CASTNHRGRAGTEAFF. The DNA for the CDR3 is TGCGCCAGTACGAATCACAGGGGGCGGGCGGGCACTGAAGCTTTCTTT.

This clone was picked up a small number of times. V usage is TRBV6-2 or TRBV6-3 and J usage is TRBJ2-3; TRBD2 aligns across 7 bases. J gave up 5 bases and V 2 bases, and 10 bases lay outside the gene matches. Germline CDR1 reads MNHEY; CDR2 reads SVGEGT. CDR3 length equals 16 residues. In DNA, the CDR3 is TGTGCCAGCAGTTACGGGGCGGGAGTAGGTGAAGATACGCAGTATTTT. This codes for CASSYGAGVGEDTQYF.

In its sample, this clone was seen once. The gene calls are TRBV28 and TRBJ2-3, with a weak D call TRBD2 (7 bases). The CDR3 totals 15 residues. Germline CDR1 reads MDHEN; CDR2 reads SYDVKM. V shed 10 bases and J shed 3 bases, with 20 bases lying between them. The CDR3 sequence is CATTLVGGGTDTQYF. The CDR3 DNA sequence: TGTGCCACCACCCTCGTGGGAGGGGGAACAGATACGCAGTATTTT.

The chain carries TRBV5-1 and TRBJ2-7, with 14 bases lining up with TRBD2. The CDR3 covers 19 residues. J gave up 2 bases and V 0 bases, and 10 bases lay outside the gene matches. CDR1 and CDR2 from the germline V gene are SGHRS and YFSETQ. CDR3 residues: CASSLVGLAGVVSPYEQYF. DNA of the CDR3: TGCGCCAGCAGCTTGGTGGGACTAGCGGGAGTCGTTTCCCCCTACGAGCAGTACTTC. The entire variable domain, with the rest obtained from reference TRBV5-1 and TRBJ2-7, is as follows: KAGVTQTPRYLIKTRGQQVTLSCSPISGHRSVSWYQQTPGQGLQFLFEYFSETQRNKGNFPGRFSGRQFSNSRSEMNVSTLELGDSALYLCASSLVGLAGVVSPYEQYFGPGTRLTVT.